The next 30 T cell receptor beta chains were all read from a single sample in a study of blood T cells in healthy people across ages. A J-beta primer mix and a sample-barcoded 5' primer were used in a second PCR of roughly 7 to 12 cycles. TCRdb re-called the 5' RACE reads through MiXCR, storing one row per CDR3 protein. The sample includes approximately 780,000 distinct CDR3 sequences, 20% to 30% of them seen just once. A further study also used this sample, focusing on T cells of mothers and their children.

The material sequenced was blood. The source of these receptors is a boy younger than 18 in good health.

There are a few counts of this clonotype. The V and J genes are TRBV28 and TRBJ2-1; 8 bases match TRBD1. Matching the DNA end better, TRBJ2-7 makes the J call doubtful. The CDR3 is 17 residues long. Germline assignment: CDR1 MDHEN and CDR2 SYDVKM. The CDR3 sequence: CASSRRFWTGQLYEQYF. For the CDR3, the DNA is TGTGCCAGCAGTCGGCGTTTTTGGACAGGGCAACTTTACGAGCAGTACTTC.

The rearrangement joins TRBV5-1 to TRBJ2-1; no clear D gene. The CDR3 covers 13 residues. V was clipped by 0 bases and J by 7 bases, with 8 bases between them. Germline lookup yields CDR1 SGHRS and CDR2 YFSETQ. Written as DNA, the CDR3 is TGCGCCAGCAGCTTGGGTTTCTTGAATGAGCAGTTCTTC. Amino acid sequence: CASSLGFLNEQFF.

The chain joins TRBV25-1 to TRBJ1-3; D call uncertain. V gave up 5 bases and J gave up 4 bases, with 3 bases separating them. CDR3 length equals 11 residues. In germline, CDR1 is MGHDK, CDR2 SYGVNS. CDR3 sequence (DNA): TGTGCCAGCAGTACAGGAAACACCATATATTTT. This gives the protein CASSTGNTIYF.

This clonotype showed up just a few times. CDR3 loop: CATSRAIGAWGSYEQYF. The CDR3 DNA is TGTGCCACCAGCAGAGCCATAGGGGCCTGGGGCTCCTACGAGCAGTACTTC. The rearrangement uses TRBV15 and TRBJ2-7, with a weak D call TRBD1 (5 bases). This CDR3 comprises 17 residues. V was pared by 1 base and J by 0 bases, with 16 bases between. Germline assignment: CDR1 LNHNV and CDR2 YYDKDF (reference sequence).

The V call is TRBV28, the J call TRBJ1-2; TRBD1 agrees at 7 bases. Trimming removed 11 bases from V and 11 bases from J; junction bases left unmatched: 20. The germline V gene has CDR1 MDHEN and CDR2 SYDVKM. The CDR3 contains 14 residues. The CDR3 reads CAGTDHRGERSYTF. The CDR3 nucleotides read TGTGCCGGTACCGACCACAGGGGAGAACGCAGTTACACCTTC.

This sequence joins TRBV2 and TRBJ2-7; no definite D call. V shed 5 bases and J shed 3 bases, with 11 bases lying between them. The CDR3 is 13 residues long. Germline V CDR1 and CDR2: SNHLY, FYNNEI. The DNA of the CDR3 is TGTGCCAGCAGTCGTACAGCCCTCTACGAGCAGTACTTC. The encoded protein is CASSRTALYEQYF.

This clonotype showed up just a few times. The chain is built from TRBV4-1 and TRBJ1-1; D gene unclear. This CDR3 is 16 amino acids long. V was trimmed by 2 bases and J by 0 bases, leaving 13 bases between them. In germline, CDR1 is MGHRA, CDR2 YSYEKL. CDR3 sequence reads: CASSQRPRTVNTEAFF. The CDR3 DNA is TGCGCCAGCAGCCAACGACCTCGGACGGTGAACACTGAAGCTTTCTTT.

There are a few counts of this clonotype. The chain joins TRBV3-1 to TRBJ2-3, with TRBD2 matching over 10 bases. With V trimmed by 5 bases and J by 4 bases, 6 bases remained unmatched. The CDR3 runs to 15 residues. Looked up from germline, CDR1 is LGHDT and CDR2 is YNNKEL (reference sequence). The CDR3 protein is CASSSGTSVSDTQYF. For the CDR3, the DNA is TGTGCCAGCAGCTCAGGGACTAGCGTGTCAGATACGCAGTATTTT.

The CDR3 region has the DNA TGTGCCACCAGTGACCCGGACAGGGGCTATGGCTACACCTTC. This gives the protein CATSDPDRGYGYTF. V is TRBV24-1 and J is TRBJ1-2; 9 positions agree with TRBD1. Losses at the gene ends were 4 bases for V and 4 bases for J; bases not matched to a gene: 3. The CDR3 loop spans 14 amino acids. Germline V CDR1 and CDR2: KGHDR, SFDVKD.

The chain couples TRBV11-3 to TRBJ2-5; 9 bases align to TRBD2. Germline CDR1 SGHNT, CDR2 YENEEA. V lost 5 bases, J lost 11 bases, and 12 bases stayed unmatched. This CDR3 is built from 14 residues. The DNA for the CDR3 is TGTGCCAGCAGCCCCTCGACTAGCGGCGCCATGCAGTACTTC. Residues: CASSPSTSGAMQYF.

The table lists this clonotype with a few counts. This sequence joins TRBV29-1 and TRBJ2-5; tentative D call: TRBD2 (5 bases). Germline-derived CDR1 and CDR2 are SQVTM and ANQGSEA. The CDR3 contains 13 residues. The ends were cut back, 7 bases at V and 2 bases at J, with 14 bases in the middle. The CDR3 sequence: CSAEGGEQETQYF. CDR3 nucleotide sequence: TGCAGCGCCGAGGGTGGGGAACAAGAGACCCAGTACTTC.

The V gene is TRBV6-1, the J gene TRBJ2-3; D gene unclear. Germline CDR1 is MNHNS and CDR2 is SASEGT. The CDR3 extends over 13 amino acids. V lost 7 bases, J lost 0 bases, and 8 bases lay in between. The CDR3 sequence is CASTADSTDTQYF. The DNA for the CDR3 is TGTGCCAGCACGGCGGATAGCACAGATACGCAGTATTTT.

The J gene is TRBJ2-5, the V gene TRBV20-1; no clear D. CDR1 DFQATT and CDR2 SNEGSKA come from the germline V gene (reference sequence). This CDR3 comprises 12 residues. V was shortened by 4 bases and J by 3 bases, with 9 bases between the two germline ends. Here the CDR3 reads CSANPSKETQYF. The CDR3 bases are TGCAGTGCTAACCCCTCCAAAGAGACCCAGTACTTC.

The chain combines TRBV20-1 with TRBJ1-5, with D unresolved. This CDR3 is 13 amino acids long. Germline assignment: CDR1 DFQATT and CDR2 SNEGSKA (reference sequence). Deletions cut 6 bases from V and 4 bases from J, with 13 bases between. The CDR3 bases are TGCAGTGCGTCCCCGCTCCGGAATCAGCCCCAGCATTTT. Translated: CSASPLRNQPQHF.

This clonotype turned up a few times. The chain recombines TRBV30 with TRBJ1-2; no reliable D call. Trimming cost V 1 base and J 4 bases, with 7 bases left between them. Germline V lookup: CDR1 GTSNPN, CDR2 SVGIG (reference sequence). This CDR3 region has 12 residues. CDR3 DNA: TGTGCCTGGAGTGACATGGGCTATGGCTACACCTTC. This encodes CAWSDMGYGYTF.

The chain links TRBV6-5 to TRBJ2-7; D ambiguous. The V gene's germline CDR1 is MNHEY and CDR2 SVGAGI. V lost 0 bases and J 3 bases, leaving 12 bases between the germline ends. The CDR3 is made up of 15 amino acids. Here the CDR3 reads CASSYSVGLDYEQYF. The CDR3 DNA reads TGTGCCAGCAGTTACTCGGTTGGCCTAGACTACGAGCAGTACTTC.

This clonotype was seen at least ten times. The chain links TRBV28 to TRBJ2-1; 8 nucleotides agree with TRBD1. With V trimmed by 6 bases and J by 9 bases, 10 bases remained unmatched. CDR3 length: 14 amino acids. Per germline, CDR1 MDHEN and CDR2 SYDVKM. CDR3 bases: TGTGCCAGCAGCCCCGGACAGGGAGTTGGTGAGCAGTTCTTC. Its translation is CASSPGQGVGEQFF.

V and J are TRBV6-5 and TRBJ2-7, with TRBD1 matching over 9 bases. The CDR3 has 14 residues. The V gene end was trimmed by 7 bases and the J gene end by 4 bases; junction bases not matched to a gene: 8. The germline V gene has CDR1 MNHEY and CDR2 SVGAGI. The CDR3 reads CASKHRDREYEQYF. The CDR3 DNA follows: TGTGCCAGCAAACACCGGGACAGGGAGTACGAGCAGTACTTC.

V usage is TRBV9 and J usage is TRBJ2-3, with unresolved D. V lost 4 bases and J 2 bases, leaving 8 bases between the germline ends. Germline lookup yields CDR1 SGDLS and CDR2 YYNGEE. The CDR3 spans 13 residues. CDR3 DNA sequence: TGTGCCAGCAGCTTTGCACACACAGATACGCAGTATTTT. Its translation: CASSFAHTDTQYF.

This clonotype was observed a few times. This chain links TRBV6-2 or TRBV6-3 with TRBJ2-1; D not resolved. Trimming removed 5 bases from V and 8 bases from J, with 25 bases in between. The CDR3 extends over 17 amino acids. Germline V CDR1 and CDR2: MNHEY, SVGEGT. The CDR3, as DNA: TGTGCCAGCAGTCCTCAACCCCGGACCGATCTACGATATGAGCAGTTCTTC. Protein sequence: CASSPQPRTDLRYEQFF.

V is TRBV28 and J is TRBJ1-2; tentative D call: TRBD1 (6 bases). Trimming removed 4 bases at V and 7 bases at J, with 10 bases between. The CDR3 is made up of 12 amino acids. CDR1 is MDHEN, CDR2 SYDVKM, per germline. CDR3 nucleotide sequence: TGTGCCAGCAGTTCACAGGGTTTTGGCTACACCTTC. It translates to CASSSQGFGYTF.

This clonotype was seen only a few times. This sequence joins TRBV5-1 and TRBJ2-3; 7 bases are shared with TRBD2. Germline V gives CDR1 SGHRS, CDR2 YFSETQ. V lost 3 bases and J lost 15; bases outside the gene matches: 7. The CDR3 has 11 amino acids. The CDR3 DNA reads as TGCGCCAGCAGCTCCGACCGGGACTACTATTTT. Its protein product is CASSSDRDYYF.

The CDR3 bases are TGTGCCAGCAGCTTCGGAGCTAAAAGCGCTTCCCGGGGGGAGACCCAGTACTTC. Its protein is CASSFGAKSASRGETQYF. The rearrangement joins TRBV5-6 to TRBJ2-1, with D possibly being TRBD2 (6 bases). The J call is uncertain, as TRBJ2-5 better fits the DNA end. The germline V gene has CDR1 SGHDT and CDR2 YYEEEE. CDR3 length equals 18 residues.

This chain links TRBV7-9 with TRBJ2-3, with 9 bases fitting TRBD1. V trimming: 5 bases; J trimming: 4 bases; junction bases outside the gene matches: 10. The germline V gene encodes CDR1 SEHNR and CDR2 FQNEAQ (reference sequence). The CDR3 has 16 residues. The CDR3 DNA is TGTGCCAGCAGCGAACCCGGGACAGGGAGGCCAGATACGCAGTATTTT. It specifies CASSEPGTGRPDTQYF. Full variable domain (missing parts from reference TRBV7-9 and TRBJ2-3): DTGVSQNPRHKITKRGQNVTFRCDPISEHNRLYWYRQTLGQGPEFLTYFQNEAQLEKSRLLSDRFSAERPKGSFSTLEIQRTEQGDSAMYLCASSEPGTGRPDTQYFGPGTRLTVL.

The chain is built from TRBV29-1 and TRBJ2-3; D not certain. There are 13 residues in the CDR3. Between the trimmed V and J ends, which lost 4 bases and 3 bases, there was a span of 11 bases. Germline CDR1 reads SQVTM; CDR2 reads ANQGSEA. CDR3 coding DNA: TGCAGCGTTGGATTTAGCAGGACAGATACGCAGTATTTT. Encoded protein: CSVGFSRTDTQYF.

This clonotype occurred a few times. The chain links TRBV7-8 to TRBJ1-4; D is undetermined. The CDR3 covers 13 residues. V was cut by 2 bases and J by 8 bases, with 9 bases left in between. Germline loops: CDR1 SGHVS, CDR2 FQNEAQ. The DNA for the CDR3 is TGTGCCAGCAGCTTAATGGGAAGGGAAAAACTGTTTTTT. Its protein product is CASSLMGREKLFF.

This clonotype was seen more than once but under ten times. This chain links TRBV29-1 with TRBJ1-2; 9 bases line up with TRBD1. Trimming at V came to 6 bases and at J to 3 bases, leaving 5 bases not matched to a gene. The CDR3 covers 13 residues. Germline V gives CDR1 SQVTM, CDR2 ANQGSEA. The CDR3 coding sequence is TGCAGCGTCCCCGGGACAGGGTACTATGGCTACACCTTC. The encoded protein is CSVPGTGYYGYTF. Variable domain in full (rest from reference TRBV29-1 and TRBJ1-2): SAVISQKPSRDICQRGTSLTIQCQVDSQVTMMFWYRQQPGQSLTLIATANQGSEATYESGFVIDKFPISRPNLTFSTLTVSNMSPEDSSIYLCSVPGTGYYGYTFGSGTRLTVV.

The chain joins TRBV10-3 to TRBJ2-7; 10 bases fit TRBD2. The CDR3 sequence is 15 residues long. Germline assignment: CDR1 ENHRY and CDR2 SYGVKD. With 6 bases clipped from V and 0 bases from J, the junction kept 5 bases outside the gene matches. This CDR3 reads CAISTSGASSYEQYF. The DNA for the CDR3 is TGTGCCATCAGCACTAGCGGGGCGAGCTCCTACGAGCAGTACTTC.

The V gene is TRBV6-5, the J gene TRBJ1-1; no definite D call. Trimming cost V 1 base and J 0 bases, with 9 bases left between them. The CDR3 runs to 15 residues. Germline CDR1 and CDR2: MNHEY and SVGAGI. The DNA for the CDR3 is TGTGCCAGCAGTTACTGGTCGGGGATGAACACTGAAGCTTTCTTT. Protein sequence: CASSYWSGMNTEAFF.

This clonotype was seen only a few times. The J gene is TRBJ2-2, the V gene TRBV10-3; D call uncertain. The CDR3 extends over 12 amino acids. The germline V gene has CDR1 ENHRY and CDR2 SYGVKD. The ends were cut back, 2 bases at V and 7 bases at J, with 5 bases in the middle. CDR3 protein: CAISERSGELFF. CDR3 in DNA: TGTGCCATCAGTGAGCGCAGCGGGGAGCTGTTTTTT.